These T cell receptor beta chains were read from a single sample in a study of blood T cell repertoires in COVID-19. Here immunoSEQ multiplex PCR was the method, and the copy in TCRdb shows in-frame clones only, minus some. The top ten clones hold over 1.5% of a sample with hundreds of thousands of clones, roughly 85% of them seen once. The material sequenced was PBMCs or T cells enriched from blood (not recorded which). Source of these receptors: a woman aged 25 to 39 who had been exposed to COVID-19. Both conserved end residues are part of each CDR3. The order of the fields is clone size, V gene, J gene, CDR3 protein. Size values are once, few and many counts, or a class for expanded clones, and some rows have none.

>NA|TRBV7-9|TRBJ2-7
CASSSQASSYEQYF
>NA|TRBV15|TRBJ1-2
CATSRVREPPGVFNF
>NA|TRBV28|TRBJ2-7
CASRTGLGPYEQYF
>NA|TRBV11-2|TRBJ2-2
CASSFVRYTGELFF
>NA|TRBV19|TRBJ2-7
CASSYTTGTGSYEQYF
>few|TRBV5-1|TRBJ1-1
CASSALTGLNTEAFF
>NA|TRBV12-3/TRBV12-4|TRBJ1-4
CASSFRGEALFF
>few|TRBV2|TRBJ1-1
CASSGTGLGTEAFF
>NA|TRBV11-3|TRBJ2-1
CASSLDQLVSEQFF
>NA|TRBV2|TRBJ2-1
CASNNRYNEQFF
>NA|TRBV7-8|TRBJ1-2
CASSSQPNSYGYTF
>NA|TRBV5-6|TRBJ2-5
CASSLGTDVQETQYF
>NA|TRBV19|TRBJ2-1
CASSILANEQFF
>few|TRBV28|TRBJ1-6
CASSFDSYNSPLHF
>NA|TRBV28|TRBJ2-6
CASSPLEWEGGANVLTF
>NA|TRBV10-3|TRBJ1-6
CAISVDHRVGNSPLHF
>NA|TRBV5-5|TRBJ2-2
CASSGTGQGFIGELFF
>NA|TRBV29-1|TRBJ2-3
CSVEPRSTDTQYF
>NA|TRBV7-2|TRBJ2-1
CASSLRLGGSYNEQFF
>NA|TRBV4-3|TRBJ2-5
CASSQDILAGGPETQYF
>NA|TRBV7-9|TRBJ2-7
CASSLGGPTLSYEQYF
>NA|TRBV5-1|TRBJ2-1
CASSLGLGLAVDNEQFF
>few|TRBV21-1|TRBJ1-1
CASSRETEAFF